The clone carrying this T cell receptor beta chain has a handful of counts. No antigen is known for it. The sample providers were healthy Caucasian people from Russia, aged about 6 to 95. Isolation yielded PBMCs, at least 6.5 million per sample, in every case. A second PCR, run for roughly 7 to 11 cycles, used a sample-barcoded 5' primer plus a J-beta primer mix. TCRdb processed the 5' RACE reads anew with MiXCR; each CDR3 protein has one entry. This table has over 1.5 million distinct CDR3 sequences, about 49% appearing once. This entry is derived from a study of blood T cells in healthy people across ages. Study-level findings and limits: Unsorted PBMCs blocked a conclusive comparison of naive and antigen-experienced cells.

V gave up 2 bases and J gave up 8 bases, with 16 bases separating them. This CDR3 comprises 14 residues. In germline, CDR1 is DFQATT, CDR2 SNEGSKA (reference sequence). The origin of this receptor is a woman in her thirties or forties in good health. What was sequenced was blood. The chain is built from TRBV20-1 and TRBJ2-1; D unclear. In DNA, the CDR3 is TGCAGTGCTAGATCATCCCTGGGTACGGATGAGCAGTTCTTC. This gives the protein CSARSSLGTDEQFF.